The 30 T cell receptor beta chains given below trace back to one sample, sequenced in a study of T cell repertoires in cytomegalovirus infection. TCRdb independently ran MiXCR on the reads; one entry per CDR3 protein. The sample holds roughly 250,000 distinct CDR3 sequences, 22% seen once. Material: CD8+ T cells from PBMCs. These TCRs come from a human donor in good health (CMV status not recorded). Some clones in this sample may be carry-over from other donors' samples.

The V call is TRBV7-9, the J call TRBJ2-5; D call uncertain. The V gene's germline CDR1 is SEHNR and CDR2 FQNEAQ (reference sequence). The CDR3 runs 13 residues. V was clipped by 1 base and J by 5 bases, with 8 bases between them. This chain's CDR3 is CASSLGSAETQYF. CDR3 coding DNA: TGTGCCAGCAGCTTAGGGTCGGCGGAGACCCAGTACTTC.

This clonotype was seen a few times. The chain has TRBV19 and TRBJ2-7; 7 bases match TRBD2. Unmatched junction bases numbered 6, after V lost 3 bases and J lost 4 bases. The CDR3 runs to 14 residues. CDR1 and CDR2 (germline): LNHDA, SQIVND (reference sequence). As DNA, the CDR3 is TGTGCCAGTAGTATCGGCGGGGGAGTTTACGAGCAGTACTTC. It specifies CASSIGGGVYEQYF.

This clonotype was detected only a few times. The chain recombines TRBV6-4 with TRBJ1-1; perhaps TRBD1 as D (5 bases). CDR1 is MRHNA, CDR2 SNTAGT, per germline. This CDR3 comprises 15 residues. Trimming stripped 2 bases from V and 0 bases from J, with 10 bases between. Here the CDR3 reads CASSDTAGLNTEAFF. CDR3 DNA: TGTGCCAGCAGTGACACGGCAGGGTTGAACACTGAAGCTTTCTTT.

As regards this clonotype: A much more abundant neighbour one base away suggests this may be a read error. The chain uses TRBV11-1 and TRBJ1-1, with TRBD1 as a possible D gene (5 bases). There are 16 residues in the CDR3. Germline V lookup: CDR1 SGHAT, CDR2 FQDESV (reference sequence). The CDR3 region is CTTSDFKTVPTAEAFF. The CDR3, as DNA: TGTACCACCTCGGATTTCAAGACAGTCCCGACCGCTGAAGCTTTCTTT. Complete variable domain (other parts from reference TRBV11-1 and TRBJ1-1): EAEVAQSPRYKITEKSQAVAFWCDPISGHATLYWYRQILGQGPELLVQFQDESVVDDSQLPKDRFSAERLKGVDSTLKIQPAELGDSAMYLCTTSDFKTVPTAEAFFGQGTRLTVV.

The chain links TRBV28 to TRBJ1-5; no definite D call. The CDR3 consists of 14 residues. Trimming removed 8 bases from V and 2 bases from J, with 13 bases in between. CDR1 MDHEN and CDR2 SYDVKM come from the germline V gene. Written as DNA, the CDR3 is TGTGCCAGCGGACCTACGGCGGGCAATCAGCCCCAGCATTTT. It codes for CASGPTAGNQPQHF.

This clonotype came up a few times. The chain is built from TRBV7-3 and TRBJ1-1; no reliable D call. The CDR3 is 14 residues long. The V gene's germline CDR1 is SGHTA and CDR2 FQGTGA. V lost 0 bases, J lost 1 base, and 6 bases lay in between. Here the CDR3 reads CASSLTRENTEAFF. The CDR3 DNA sequence: TGTGCCAGCAGCTTAACGCGGGAGAACACTGAAGCTTTCTTT.

This clonotype was detected ten times or more. The rearrangement links TRBV7-6 to TRBJ2-5; D is ambiguous. Germline V gene lookup returns CDR1 SGHVS and CDR2 FNYEAQ. V lost 5 bases, J lost 10 bases, and 14 bases lay in between. The CDR3 loop spans 12 amino acids. The CDR3 here is CASSRGGESQYF. The CDR3, as DNA: TGTGCCAGCAGCCGCGGTGGAGAAAGCCAGTACTTC.

The table lists this clonotype with many counts. The chain links TRBV28 to TRBJ2-5; 7 bases are a match to TRBD1. CDR1 and CDR2 from the germline V gene are MDHEN and SYDVKM. CDR3 length equals 17 residues. Trimming cost V 3 bases and J 0 bases; bases outside gene matches: 10. CDR3 amino acids: CASSFSNRGTYQETQYF. DNA for the CDR3: TGTGCCAGCAGTTTTAGCAACAGGGGAACGTACCAAGAGACCCAGTACTTC.

This clonotype occurred a few times. The chain combines TRBV7-9 with TRBJ1-5; 8 positions agree with TRBD1. The trim removed 7 bases at V and 9 bases at J, leaving 11 bases unmatched. Germline CDR1 reads SEHNR; CDR2 reads FQNEAQ (reference sequence). There are 14 residues in the CDR3. The CDR3 bases are TGTGCCAGCATCCCTCCGGGACAGGTTCGGCCCCAGCATTTT. Translated: CASIPPGQVRPQHF.

This clonotype has just one count. This chain uses TRBV12-3 or TRBV12-4 with TRBJ1-2; D is uncertain. This CDR3 has 13 residues. Trimming removed 3 bases at V and 13 bases at J, with 18 bases between. The chain's CDR3 is CASSFPGEVGATF. The CDR3 region has the DNA TGTGCCAGCAGTTTCCCCGGGGAAGTCGGTGCCACCTTC.

The chain has TRBV7-6 and TRBJ2-6; no firm D call. The V end was cut by 5 bases, the J end by 0 bases, with 20 bases between. Per germline, CDR1 SGHVS and CDR2 FNYEAQ. The CDR3 contains 19 residues. CDR3 residues: CASSPALAQLPSGANVLTF. The CDR3 DNA reads TGTGCCAGCAGCCCTGCCCTCGCACAGCTTCCCTCTGGGGCCAACGTCCTGACTTTC.

Many counts were recorded for this clonotype. The chain employs TRBV7-8 and TRBJ2-3; tentatively, D is TRBD2 (6 bases). The CDR3 length is 16 residues. Germline assignment: CDR1 SGHVS and CDR2 FQNEAQ. V was clipped by 3 bases and J by 2 bases, with 15 bases between them. The DNA for the CDR3 is TGTGCCAGCAGCTTTTTCGGAGGGCAGGCCACAGATACGCAGTATTTT. Translation gives CASSFFGGQATDTQYF.

Notes on this clonotype: Because the CDR3 is missing its conserved closing phenylalanine or tryptophan, this is likely a read error. The gene calls are TRBV5-1 and TRBJ2-7; 7 nucleotides match TRBD2. The CDR3 length is 17 residues. The V and J ends lost 3 bases and 0 bases, in that order; junction bases with no gene match: 12. Germline V gene data show CDR1 as SGHRS and CDR2 as YFSETQ. CDR3 amino acids: CASSWGGGAGSSYEQYS. The CDR3 DNA is TGCGCCAGCAGCTGGGGTGGAGGAGCGGGGAGCTCCTACGAGCAGTACTCC.

This clonotype was picked up a small number of times. V is TRBV28 and J is TRBJ1-2; TRBD1 matches 8 bases. This CDR3 has 13 residues. V shed 10 bases and J 6 bases; nucleotides not matched to a gene: 10. CDR1 is MDHEN and CDR2 is SYDVKM in the germline V gene. In nucleotides, the CDR3 is TGTGCCACCCAGGGGGCTCTGGGCAATGGCTACACCTTC. Protein: CATQGALGNGYTF.

Many counts were recorded for this clonotype. This sequence joins TRBV7-4 and TRBJ2-5; 8 bases agree with TRBD2. Trimming cost V 4 bases and J 4 bases; bases outside gene matches: 8. CDR1 is SGHVT, CDR2 SQSDAQ, per germline. The CDR3 sequence is 15 residues long. The CDR3 is CASSSEGSGGETQYF. CDR3 DNA sequence: TGTGCCAGCAGCTCGGAGGGGAGCGGGGGAGAGACCCAGTACTTC.

V usage is TRBV20-1 and J usage is TRBJ2-5, with D possibly being TRBD1 or TRBD2 (6 bases each). The germline V gene has CDR1 DFQATT and CDR2 SNEGSKA (reference sequence). The CDR3 spans 12 residues. CDR3 nucleotide sequence: TGCAGCCCAACCTGGGGGGCCGAGACCCAGTACTTC. Amino acids: CSPTWGAETQYF.

The chain recombines TRBV20-1 with TRBJ2-7; possibly TRBD2 for D (6 bases). The CDR3 runs to 10 residues. V lost 6 bases and J lost 6, with 9 bases in between. The germline V gene encodes CDR1 DFQATT and CDR2 SNEGSKA (reference sequence). The CDR3 DNA reads TGCAGTGCGGAGGGGCCCGAGCAGTACTTC. This gives the protein CSAEGPEQYF.

CDR3 in amino acids: CASSIRESGNTEAFF. As DNA, the CDR3 is TGTGCCAGTAGTATACGGGAAAGCGGGAACACTGAAGCTTTCTTT. The rearrangement links TRBV19 to TRBJ1-1, with D uncertain. The CDR3 length is 15 residues. Germline loops: CDR1 LNHDA, CDR2 SQIVND (reference sequence). V was trimmed by 2 bases and J by 1 base, leaving 11 bases between them.

The V call is TRBV28, the J call TRBJ1-1; D is ambiguous. V shed 5 bases and J shed 6 bases, with 10 bases lying between them. This CDR3 contains 12 residues. Germline CDR1 reads MDHEN; CDR2 reads SYDVKM. The CDR3 region has the DNA TGTGCCAGCAGTCTTAACACTCCTGAAGCTTTCTTT. Protein product: CASSLNTPEAFF.

Details on this clonotype: This may be a read error: a much more frequent sequence differs by one nucleotide. The J gene is TRBJ1-2, the V gene TRBV7-6; 10 nucleotides line up with TRBD1. V was clipped by 4 bases and J by 8 bases; unmatched bases: 10. CDR1 is SGHVS and CDR2 is FNYEAQ in the germline V gene. The CDR3 extends over 15 amino acids. Here the CDR3 DNA reads TGTGCCAGCAGCTCCGGGACAGGGGCGTCTGGCGGCTACACCTTC. This translates into CASSSGTGASGGYTF.

This clonotype was picked up a small number of times. The CDR3 DNA reads as TGCGCCACCCGAGCGGGGGGCCTTTACAATGAGCAGTTCTTC. As protein: CATRAGGLYNEQFF. This chain uses TRBV5-1 with TRBJ2-1, with 9 nucleotides matching TRBD2. V lost 9 bases and J lost 4; bases outside the gene matches: 8. The CDR3 sequence is 14 residues long. CDR1 and CDR2 (germline): SGHRS, YFSETQ.

This clonotype has more than one count but fewer than ten. The chain carries TRBV6-5 and TRBJ2-5, with 7 bases lining up with TRBD1. V shed 0 bases and J 3 bases; nucleotides not matched to a gene: 1. The V gene's germline CDR1 is MNHEY and CDR2 SVGAGI. The CDR3 contains 14 residues. CDR3 coding DNA: TGTGCCAGCAGTTACTCCACAGGGGAAGAGACCCAGTACTTC. Translated, it gives CASSYSTGEETQYF.

The sample holds many counts of this clonotype. This chain joins TRBV20-1 and TRBJ1-1; D call uncertain. V was cut by 0 bases and J by 3 bases, with 14 bases left in between. The germline V gene has CDR1 DFQATT and CDR2 SNEGSKA (reference sequence). The CDR3 runs to 15 residues. Here the CDR3 DNA reads TGCAGTGCTAGAGATCCGGGCGGGTTAGACACTGAAGCTTTCTTT. Its translation is CSARDPGGLDTEAFF.

The chain carries TRBV7-6 and TRBJ1-2; possible D gene TRBD1, 6 bases. V lost 6 bases, J lost 4 bases, and 15 bases lay in between. This CDR3 is 14 amino acids long. The V gene's germline CDR1 is SGHVS and CDR2 FNYEAQ. The CDR3 nucleotides read TGTGCCAGCAGTTCTATACAGGGTGGCTATGGCTACACCTTC. This sequence encodes CASSSIQGGYGYTF.

The rearrangement uses TRBV29-1 and TRBJ1-1; no clear D. The CDR3 length is 12 residues. V lost 1 base to trimming and J lost 0 bases, with 3 bases between them. Germline V gene lookup returns CDR1 SQVTM and CDR2 ANQGSEA. The CDR3 region is CSVEGLNTEAFF. The CDR3 coding sequence is TGCAGCGTTGAAGGTCTGAACACTGAAGCTTTCTTT. Together with reference TRBV29-1 and TRBJ1-1, the CDR3 gives the full variable domain: SAVISQKPSRDICQRGTSLTIQCQVDSQVTMMFWYRQQPGQSLTLIATANQGSEATYESGFVIDKFPISRPNLTFSTLTVSNMSPEDSSIYLCSVEGLNTEAFFGQGTRLTVV.

The chain links TRBV28 to TRBJ2-1; TRBD2 aligns across 13 bases. The germline CDR1 and CDR2 sequences are MDHEN and SYDVKM. The CDR3 covers 15 residues. Trimming removed 3 bases from V and 8 bases from J; junction bases left unmatched: 4. The CDR3 loop is CASSFTSGGADEQFF. For the CDR3, the DNA is TGTGCCAGCAGTTTCACTAGCGGGGGGGCCGATGAGCAGTTCTTC.

The chain combines TRBV28 with TRBJ1-1; a weak D match, TRBD1 (5 bases). Trimming pared 3 bases from V and 0 bases from J, leaving 14 bases between. Germline V gene sequence: CDR1 MDHEN, CDR2 SYDVKM. CDR3 length equals 16 residues. As DNA, the CDR3 is TGTGCCAGCAGTTTGGTCGCAGGGCCTATGAACACTGAAGCTTTCTTT. Translating it yields CASSLVAGPMNTEAFF.

This clonotype was detected many times. The chain uses TRBV7-9 and TRBJ1-1; 8 nucleotides agree with TRBD1. The V gene end was trimmed by 5 bases and the J gene end by 3 bases; junction bases not matched to a gene: 8. CDR3 size: 15 residues. Germline V CDR1 and CDR2: SEHNR, FQNEAQ (reference sequence). As DNA, the CDR3 is TGTGCCAGCAGCAGGACAGGGTCGGCGGACACTGAAGCTTTCTTT. It specifies CASSRTGSADTEAFF.

This clonotype is medium-sized by share. The CDR3, as DNA: TGTGCCAGCAGCCCTCGGTCTACTACCAATGAGCAGTTCTTC. Encoded protein: CASSPRSTTNEQFF. The chain uses TRBV7-9 and TRBJ2-1; D call uncertain. Germline V gives CDR1 SEHNR, CDR2 FQNEAQ (reference sequence). With 5 bases removed from V and 6 bases from J, the gap between germline ends came to 14 bases. The CDR3 runs 14 residues.

The gene calls are TRBV12-3 or TRBV12-4 and TRBJ2-3; 7 nucleotides match TRBD1. The V gene end was trimmed by 4 bases and the J gene end by 3 bases; junction bases not matched to a gene: 4. The CDR3 length is 14 residues. The CDR3 sequence is CASSWTGYTDTQYF. The CDR3 DNA reads as TGTGCCAGCAGTTGGACAGGTTATACAGATACGCAGTATTTT.